The 8 T cell receptor beta chains listed next were all sequenced from one sample in a study of T cell clonality in common variable immunodeficiency. Produced via immunoSEQ multiplex PCR; TCRdb's table is partial and in-frame only. This sample has roughly 32,000 clones and no singletons, with approximately 8.8% in the ten largest. Sequenced material: peripheral blood mononuclear cells. These receptors all stem from a person aged 18 to 70 in good health.

This clone was counted many times. Read sequence stops 3 residues before the CDR3 end, and the germline J gene provides the missing end. The chain recombines TRBV5-4 with TRBJ2-2; D may be TRBD1 (6 bases). The CDR3 length is 14 residues. The V end was cut by 1 base, the J end by 4 bases, with 8 bases between. Germline values: CDR1 SGHNT, CDR2 YYREEE (reference sequence). This CDR3 is CASSLQGSTGELFF. The CDR3 DNA, read in part, is TGTGCCAGCAGCTTGCAGGGGTCCACCGGGGAG.

At least ten counts were recorded for this clone. The read gets to within 3 residues of the CDR3 end, and the germline J gene fills in the rest. The gene calls are TRBV18 and TRBJ2-3; D gene unclear. CDR3 length equals 12 residues. Trimming removed 6 bases at V and 4 bases at J, with 8 bases between. Germline loops: CDR1 KGHSH, CDR2 LQKENI. CDR3 protein: CASSSTADTQYF. CDR3 DNA, as far as it was read: TGTGCCAGCTCTTCTACCGCAGATACG. Full variable domain (outside the CDR3, taken from reference TRBV18 and TRBJ2-3): NAGVMQNPRHLVRRRGQEARLRCSPMKGHSHVYWYRQLPEEGLKFMVYLQKENIIDESGMPKERFSAEFPKEGPSILRIQQVVRGDSAAYFCASSSTADTQYFGPGTRLTVL.

This clone was seen ten or more times. The sequence runs out 3 residues before the end of the CDR3; the remainder is reconstructed from the germline J gene. The rearrangement links TRBV30 to TRBJ2-5, with 10 bases aligning to TRBD1. CDR1 GTSNPN and CDR2 SVGIG come from the germline V gene (reference sequence). The J segment lost 2 bases and the V segment lost 3 bases, leaving 9 bases of the junction unmatched. CDR3 size: 16 residues. CDR3 protein: CAWSRGQGIIQETQYF. The CDR3 bases that were read are TGTGCCTGGAGCCGGGGACAGGGGATTATTCAAGAGACC.

This clone was found many times. Read coverage stops 3 residues before the CDR3 terminus; the germline J gene supplies the remainder. Different DNA sequences within this sample yield the same CDR3. The chain combines TRBV5-5 with TRBJ2-5, with TRBD1 identical over 12 bases. With 4 bases clipped from V and 5 bases from J, the junction kept 3 bases outside the gene matches. Germline V gene data show CDR1 as SGHKS and CDR2 as YYEKEE (reference sequence). CDR3 length: 14 residues. The CDR3 bases that were read are TGTGCCAGCAGCGGGACAGGGGGCGGGGAGACC. Translation: CASSGTGGGET. In full, the CDR3 reads CASSGTGGGETQYF.

This clone showed up many times. The DNA ends 3 residues before the CDR3 does, and the rest of the CDR3 is filled in from the germline J gene. V usage is TRBV18 and J usage is TRBJ2-5, with 9 bases identical to TRBD1. The CDR3 consists of 15 residues. CDR1 and CDR2 from the germline V gene are KGHSH and LQKENI. The trim removed 5 bases at V and 2 bases at J, leaving 6 bases unmatched. The CDR3 bases that were read are TGTGCCAGCTCAATCGGGACAGGGAGGCAAGAGACC. It yields the protein CASSIGTGRQET. The whole CDR3 sequence is CASSIGTGRQETQYF.

This clone has at least ten counts. The CDR3 goes on 3 residues after the read ends, and that part is filled in from the germline J gene. J is TRBJ2-7 and V is TRBV20-1, with D maybe TRBD2 (5 bases). Germline V gene lookup returns CDR1 DFQATT and CDR2 SNEGSKA (reference sequence). V lost 7 bases, J lost 3 bases, and 10 bases lay in between. The CDR3 totals 11 residues. The covered CDR3 bases are TGCAGTGGAGAACGGGGCTACGAG. This translates into CSGERGYE. The whole CDR3 protein reads CSGERGYEQYF.

There are many counts of this clone. From the germline J gene comes the end of the CDR3, since the read stops 3 residues before it. The V call is TRBV20-1, the J call TRBJ2-1; 9 nucleotides match TRBD2. V was clipped by 3 bases and J by 3 bases; unmatched bases: 3. The CDR3 sequence is 14 residues long. Germline assignment: CDR1 DFQATT and CDR2 SNEGSKA (reference sequence). The DNA read from the CDR3 is TGCAGTGCTAGGGAGCGGGAGGACTACAATGAG. This codes for CSAREREDYNE. In full, the CDR3 is CSAREREDYNEQFF.

The sample holds many counts of this clone. The CDR3 end lies 3 residues beyond the end of the read and is filled in from the germline J gene. This sequence joins TRBV2 and TRBJ2-2; no clear D gene. V lost 6 bases and J lost 1, with 15 bases in between. From germline, CDR1 is SNHLY and CDR2 FYNNEI. This CDR3 spans 16 amino acids. The sequenced part of the CDR3 DNA is TGTGCCAGCAGCAAGATGGGCAGGTGGAACACCGGGGAG. Translated, it gives CASSKMGRWNTGE. The whole CDR3 protein reads CASSKMGRWNTGELFF.